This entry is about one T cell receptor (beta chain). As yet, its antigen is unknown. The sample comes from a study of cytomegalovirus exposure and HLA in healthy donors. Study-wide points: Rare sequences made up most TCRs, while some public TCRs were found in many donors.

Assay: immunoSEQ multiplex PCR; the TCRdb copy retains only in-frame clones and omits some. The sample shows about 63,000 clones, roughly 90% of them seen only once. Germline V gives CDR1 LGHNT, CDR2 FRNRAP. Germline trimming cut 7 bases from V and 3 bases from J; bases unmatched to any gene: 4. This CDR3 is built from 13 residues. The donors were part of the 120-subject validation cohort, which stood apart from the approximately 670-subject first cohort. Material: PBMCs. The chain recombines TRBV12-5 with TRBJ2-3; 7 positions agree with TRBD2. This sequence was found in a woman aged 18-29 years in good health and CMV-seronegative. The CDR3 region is CASARSGTDTQYF. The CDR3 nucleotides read TGTGCTAGTGCCCGTAGCGGGACAGATACGCAGTATTTT.